The rows below give T cell receptor beta chains drawn from one sample of a study of blood T cell repertoires in COVID-19. Sequenced by immunoSEQ multiplex PCR; TCRdb stores in-frame clones only, minus some. Here the sample spans about 220,000 clones, 82% being singletons. Sequenced: PBMCs or T cells enriched from blood (not recorded which). These receptors all come from a woman aged 60-70 years who had recovered from COVID-19. Both conserved end residues are part of each CDR3. The D gene is left open where the match is weak. Not every row has a clone size; where given, it reads once, few, many or a size class.

TRBD1	TRBV19	few	TRBJ1-5	CASSNPGQGAADQPQHF	TGTGCCAGTTCCAACCCGGGACAGGGGGCGGCGGATCAGCCCCAGCATTTT
NA	TRBV2	NA	TRBJ2-7	CASSGSSYPYEQYF	TGTGCCAGCAGTGGTTCTAGCTACCCCTACGAGCAGTACTTC
NA	TRBV5-6	NA	TRBJ2-7	CASSSGQPTYEQYF	TGTGCCAGCAGCTCCGGACAGCCGACCTACGAGCAGTACTTC
NA	TRBV7-2	NA	TRBJ1-2	CASSLYVGTEYGYTF	TGTGCCAGCAGCTTATATGTAGGGACTGAATATGGCTACACCTTC
NA	TRBV4-2	NA	TRBJ2-7	CASSPGRAYEQYF	TGTGCCAGCAGCCCTGGGCGGGCCTACGAGCAGTACTTC
TRBD1	TRBV7-2	NA	TRBJ1-1	CASSQRQGNTEAFF	TGTGCCAGCAGCCAGAGACAGGGGAACACTGAAGCTTTCTTT
NA	TRBV7-9	NA	TRBJ2-7	CASSSSTATNPYEQYF	TGTGCCAGCAGTTCGTCGACAGCAACAAACCCCTACGAGCAGTACTTC
TRBD2	TRBV7-8	once	TRBJ2-7	CASNGREAQQYF	TGTGCCAGCAACGGGCGGGAGGCTCAGCAGTACTTC
NA	TRBV15	NA	TRBJ1-4	CATSTTPQEKLFF	TGTGCCACCAGCACAACGCCTCAGGAAAAACTGTTTTTT
NA	TRBV7-8	once	TRBJ1-5	CASGGSNQPQHF	TGTGCCAGTGGGGGGAGCAATCAGCCCCAGCATTTT
TRBD1	TRBV5-1	once	TRBJ1-2	CASSWADRGYGYTF	TGCGCCAGCAGCTGGGCGGACAGGGGATATGGCTACACCTTC
NA	TRBV6-1	NA	TRBJ1-2	CASSEHNSRCTF	TGTGCCAGCAGTGAACATAACAGTCGGTGCACCTTC
NA	TRBV5-1	few	TRBJ2-7	CASSLAGLSRNYEQYF	TGCGCCAGCAGCTTGGCAGGCCTCTCCAGGAACTACGAGCAGTACTTC
NA	TRBV5-1	NA	TRBJ1-2	CASSLGSPGGYTF	TGCGCCAGCAGCTTGGGGTCTCCGGGGGGCTACACCTTC
NA	TRBV14	NA	TRBJ1-1	CASSLNRDTEAFF	TGTGCCAGCAGCCTAAACCGGGACACTGAAGCTTTCTTT
NA	TRBV10-3	NA	TRBJ2-1	CAISRDREAYNEQFF	TGTGCCATCAGCCGAGACAGAGAGGCCTACAATGAGCAGTTCTTC
TRBD1	TRBV2	NA	TRBJ1-5	CASSEVHRGTSLNQPQHF	TGTGCCAGCAGTGAAGTTCACAGGGGGACTTCCCTTAATCAGCCCCAGCATTTT
NA	TRBV10-1	many	TRBJ1-1	CASSESNTPKGDATEAFF	TGCGCCAGCAGTGAGTCGAACACTCCAAAGGGGGATGCCACTGAAGCTTTCTTT
NA	TRBV5-1	NA	TRBJ1-2	CASSFRGLDGYTF	TGCGCCAGCAGCTTCAGGGGATTGGATGGCTACACCTTC
TRBD1	TRBV29-1	NA	TRBJ2-7	CSVSGTGSYEQYF	TGCAGCGTTTCCGGGACAGGGTCCTACGAGCAGTACTTC
NA	TRBV23-1	NA	TRBJ2-2	CASSQFGYSDREAPSNTGELFF	TGCGCCAGCAGTCAATTCGGATATTCCGACAGGGAGGCTCCTTCGAACACCGGGGAGCTGTTTTTT
NA	TRBV6-4	NA	TRBJ2-3	CASSARLGTDTQYF	TGTGCCAGCAGTGCGCGGTTAGGCACAGATACGCAGTATTTT
NA	TRBV5-1	NA	TRBJ2-7	CASSLAWQTYEQYF	TGCGCCAGCAGCTTGGCCTGGCAAACCTACGAGCAGTACTTC